The 10 T cell receptor beta chains given below trace back to one sample, sequenced in a study of regulatory T cells in long-lasting Graves disease. Through Arm-PCR of CDR3 regions and iRepertoire HTBI primers, TCR beta libraries were built. TCRdb re-derived calls from the multiplex PCR reads in MiXCR, one entry per CDR3 protein. Among about 540,000 distinct CDR3 sequences listed, roughly 13% were seen once. Sample time point: newly diagnosed GD, antithyroid drugs for less than 3 months. PBMCs provided the RNA from which the TCR library was made. The data were also submitted as part of a second study, on T cells in Graves' hyperthyroidism and ophthalmopathy.

Here the sequenced sample was peripheral blood mononuclear cells (PBMCs), taken at new diagnosis, from a patient treated with antithyroid drugs. These receptor sequences come from a man younger than 45 with Graves disease.

This clonotype showed up just a few times. The V gene is TRBV5-4, the J gene TRBJ2-1, with no clear D. CDR3 length: 12 residues. V dropped 5 bases and J dropped 5 bases, with 8 bases sitting between them. Germline V gene sequence: CDR1 SGHNT, CDR2 YYREEE (reference sequence). The CDR3 nucleotides read TGTGCCAGCAGTTACACGGACAATGAGCAGTTCTTC. This translates into CASSYTDNEQFF.

Regarding this clonotype: A read error is possible here, since a much larger clone lies one base away. The chain has TRBV2 and TRBJ2-7; 13 nucleotides line up with TRBD2. Losses at the gene ends were 8 bases for V and 6 bases for J; bases not matched to a gene: 10. Germline loops: CDR1 SNHLY, CDR2 FYNNEI. This CDR3 contains 15 residues. In DNA, the CDR3 is TGTGCCAGCTACCTACTAGCGGGAGGGCCGGCCGAGCAGTACTTC. Translated, it gives CASYLLAGGPAEQYF.

This clonotype was seen ten or more times. The J gene is TRBJ2-5, the V gene TRBV20-1, with no clear D. With the DNA end fitting TRBJ2-1 better, the J assignment may be wrong. Germline assignment: CDR1 DFQATT and CDR2 SNEGSKA (reference sequence). The CDR3 extends over 12 amino acids. The CDR3 nucleotides are TGCAGTGCTGTAGTGTTCGGCCATGAGCAGTTCTTC. This gives the protein CSAVVFGHEQFF.

This clonotype was counted many times. This chain connects TRBV12-3 or TRBV12-4 to TRBJ2-7, with TRBD2 matching 12 bases. The J call may be in error: the DNA end matches TRBJ2-3 better. The CDR3 has 12 residues. The CDR3 is CASSPTSGRQYF. CDR3 bases: TGTGCCAGCAGTCCGACTAGCGGGAGGCAGTATTTT.

This clonotype came up many times. The V call is TRBV20-1, the J call TRBJ2-1, with TRBD2 matching 11 bases. The length of the CDR3 is 16 residues. CDR1 and CDR2 from the germline V gene are DFQATT and SNEGSKA (reference sequence). Trimming removed 5 bases from V and 0 bases from J; junction bases left unmatched: 6. CDR3 sequence: CSARGLAVSSYNEQFF. The DNA of the CDR3 is TGCAGTGCTCGGGGACTAGCGGTTAGCTCCTACAATGAGCAGTTCTTC.

This clonotype was seen many times. The chain combines TRBV20-1 with TRBJ2-1, with 12 bases lining up with TRBD2. CDR1 and CDR2 (germline): DFQATT, SNEGSKA (reference sequence). The CDR3 extends over 16 amino acids. With V trimmed by 3 bases and J by 7 bases, 10 bases remained unmatched. CDR3 sequence (DNA): TGCAGTGCTAGCGCTAGCGGGAGGGCCTGGGGAAATGAGCAGTTCTTC. Amino acid sequence: CSASASGRAWGNEQFF.

This clonotype was detected ten times or more. The CDR3 coding sequence is TGTGCCACCAGTGAGGGGGATGGCTACACCTTC. Its protein is CATSEGDGYTF. The chain joins TRBV24-1 to TRBJ1-2; tentatively, D is TRBD1 (5 bases). Per the germline V gene, CDR1 is KGHDR and CDR2 is SFDVKD. Trimming stripped 4 bases from V and 6 bases from J, with 5 bases between. The CDR3 length is 11 residues.

The chain carries TRBV5-1 and TRBJ1-2; 7 bases align to TRBD1. The length of the CDR3 is 15 residues. Germline V gives CDR1 SGHRS, CDR2 YFSETQ. Germline trimming cut 0 bases from V and 7 bases from J; bases unmatched to any gene: 9. The CDR3 nucleotides read TGCGCCAGCAGCTTGGAGGGACAGCCTATAAGTGGCTACACCTTC. Translated, it gives CASSLEGQPISGYTF.

A few counts support this clonotype. V usage is TRBV10-2 and J usage is TRBJ2-7, with D possibly being TRBD2 (5 bases). The CDR3 contains 13 residues. Germline V gives CDR1 WSHSY, CDR2 SAAADI. Between the trimmed V and J ends, which lost 3 bases and 5 bases, there was a span of 11 bases. The CDR3 region is CASSDRQRDEQYF. DNA for the CDR3: TGCGCCAGCAGTGACCGTCAGAGGGACGAGCAGTACTTC.

This clonotype was observed at least ten times. The chain is built from TRBV7-9 and TRBJ2-1; no clear D gene. V lost 3 bases and J 15 bases, leaving 9 bases between the germline ends. Germline V lookup: CDR1 SEHNR, CDR2 FQNEAQ (reference sequence). CDR3 size: 10 residues. The CDR3 here is CASSFKGPFF. DNA of the CDR3: TGTGCCAGCAGCTTCAAAGGGCCGTTCTTC.